The 5 T cell receptor beta chains below all came from one sample that was sequenced in a study of follicular helper T cells after annual influenza vaccination. This table comes from immunoSEQ multiplex PCR, and its TCRdb copy is limited to in-frame clones, with some not included. Here the sample spans some 14,000 clones, about 83% being singletons. This sample's time point: 2015-2016 season, pre-vaccination. Sequencing was performed on CXCR5- memory CD4+ T cells sorted from blood, taken on the day of influenza vaccination. The receptors originated from an adult who received the influenza vaccine.

CDR3 coding DNA: TGTGCCAGCAGACGAGACAGGACGCCCTCCTACGAGCAGTACTTC. Translation: CASRRDRTPSYEQYF. The chain uses TRBV2 and TRBJ2-7; weak D call: TRBD1 (6 bases). The CDR3 has 15 amino acids. Germline CDR1 is SNHLY and CDR2 is FYNNEI. V shed 6 bases and J shed 0 bases, with 15 bases lying between them. Drawing the rest from reference TRBV2 and TRBJ2-7, the complete variable domain is EPEVTQTPSHQVTQMGQEVILRCVPISNHLYFYWYRQILGQKVEFLVSFYNNEISEKSEIFDDQFSVERPDGSNFTLKIRSTKLEDSAMYFCASRRDRTPSYEQYFGPGTRLTVT.

This chain uses TRBV11-3 with TRBJ2-7, with a tentative D call TRBD1 (6 bases). Germline lookup yields CDR1 SGHNT and CDR2 YENEEA. This CDR3 has 13 residues. With 4 bases removed from V and 5 bases from J, the gap between germline ends came to 12 bases. Written as DNA, the CDR3 is TGTGCCAGCAGCTCAGGACAGTATAACGAGCAGTACTTC. This encodes CASSSGQYNEQYF.

The chain couples TRBV7-8 to TRBJ1-3; no firm D call. Trimming took off 8 bases at V and 2 bases at J, with 16 bases between the two ends. Germline CDR1 is SGHVS and CDR2 is FQNEAQ. The CDR3 extends over 15 amino acids. CDR3 sequence: CASDPLGNTGNTIYF. DNA of the CDR3: TGTGCCAGCGACCCCCTTGGAAATACTGGAAACACCATATATTTT. The full variable domain, rest sourced from reference TRBV7-8 and TRBJ1-3, is GAGVSQSPRYKVAKRGQDVALRCDPISGHVSLFWYQQALGQGPEFLTYFQNEAQLDKSGLPSDRFFAERPEGSVSTLKIQRTQQEDSAVYLCASDPLGNTGNTIYFGEGSWLTVV.

The CDR3 protein is CASSLRTTYNEQFF. The DNA of the CDR3 is TGTGCCAGCAGCTTGCGAACCACCTACAATGAGCAGTTCTTC. The chain combines TRBV7-6 with TRBJ2-1; D call uncertain. Deletions cut 3 bases from V and 2 bases from J, with 8 bases between. Germline lookup yields CDR1 SGHVS and CDR2 FNYEAQ. This CDR3 has 14 residues.

The chain recombines TRBV2 with TRBJ2-5; D is possibly TRBD2 (5 bases). The germline V and J ends were trimmed by 11 bases and 5 bases, with 18 bases remaining between them. Per germline, CDR1 SNHLY and CDR2 FYNNEI. CDR3 size: 13 residues. The CDR3 here is CAAAGPTGETQYF. The CDR3 DNA sequence: TGTGCCGCTGCCGGACCCACGGGGGAGACCCAGTACTTC.